This T cell receptor beta chain was sequenced during a study of cytomegalovirus exposure and HLA in healthy donors. Overall study results and limits: TRBV6-2, TRBV6-3 and some other V segments were unresolvable in 87-base-pair reads. The productive fraction for most TCR beta V segments was about 87% or about 30% in an earlier analysis.

This CDR3 is built from 11 residues. Germline-derived CDR1 and CDR2 are GTSNPN and SVGIG (reference sequence). V lost 4 bases and J 3 bases, leaving 7 bases between the germline ends. To note about this clone: The antigen is unknown.

PCR used 60 Vbeta primers and 13 Jbeta primers. How the authors handled the data: In a later analysis, the count reached some 73 million unique TCR beta chains, with 8.5 million to 14 million shared. Data came from immunoSEQ multiplex PCR; TCRdb stores just in-frame clones and leaves some out. The V and J calls and clone size were taken over from that table, and D and trimming were inferred from the DNA. The sample shows about 85,000 clones, roughly 80% of them seen only once. The sequenced material came from PBMCs. This TCR was sampled from a man aged 50 to 60 in good health and CMV-seropositive. This rearrangement joins TRBV30 to TRBJ2-7, with a possible D match to TRBD1 (6 bases). CDR3 residues: CAWKDSYEQYF. The CDR3 nucleotides are TGTGCCTGGAAGGACAGCTACGAGCAGTACTTC.